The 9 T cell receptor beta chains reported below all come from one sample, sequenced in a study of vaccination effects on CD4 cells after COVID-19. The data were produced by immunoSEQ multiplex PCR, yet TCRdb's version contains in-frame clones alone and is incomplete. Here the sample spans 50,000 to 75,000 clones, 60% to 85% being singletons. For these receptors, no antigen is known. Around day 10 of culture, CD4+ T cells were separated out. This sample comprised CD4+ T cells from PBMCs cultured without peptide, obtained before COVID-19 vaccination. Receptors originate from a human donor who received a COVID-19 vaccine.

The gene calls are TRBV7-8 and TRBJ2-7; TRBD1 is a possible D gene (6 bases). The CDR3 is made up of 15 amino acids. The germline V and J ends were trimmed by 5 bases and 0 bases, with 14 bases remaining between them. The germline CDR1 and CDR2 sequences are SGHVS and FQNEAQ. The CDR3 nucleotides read TGTGCCAGCAGCACTAGACAGGAGAGCTCCTACGAGCAGTACGTC. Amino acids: CASSTRQESSYEQYV.

The CDR3 sequence: CASTFIGLGNEKLFF. CDR3 bases: TGTGCCAGCACCTTTATTGGCTTGGGTAATGAAAAACTGTTTTTT. This chain joins TRBV5-6 and TRBJ1-4; D ambiguous. CDR1 is SGHDT and CDR2 is YYEEEE in the germline V gene. V lost 6 bases, J lost 4 bases, and 16 bases lay in between. This CDR3 spans 15 amino acids.

CDR3 protein: CASSPLRTATYYSNQPQHF. Here the CDR3 DNA reads TGTGCCAGCAGTCCTCTGAGGACAGCAACCTATTATAGCAATCAGCCCCAGCATTTT. This chain joins TRBV27 and TRBJ1-5, with TRBD1 as a possible D gene (6 bases). Germline V CDR1 and CDR2: MNHEY, SMNVEV (reference sequence). The CDR3 covers 19 residues. Trimming cost V 5 bases and J 0 bases, with 23 bases left between them.

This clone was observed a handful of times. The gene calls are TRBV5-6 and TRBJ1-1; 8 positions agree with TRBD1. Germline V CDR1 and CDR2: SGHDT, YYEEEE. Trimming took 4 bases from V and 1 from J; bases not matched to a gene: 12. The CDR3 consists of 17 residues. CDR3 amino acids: CASSLGGTGRPNTEAFF. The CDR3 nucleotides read TGTGCCAGCAGCCTAGGTGGGACAGGCCGCCCGAACACTGAAGCTTTCTTT.

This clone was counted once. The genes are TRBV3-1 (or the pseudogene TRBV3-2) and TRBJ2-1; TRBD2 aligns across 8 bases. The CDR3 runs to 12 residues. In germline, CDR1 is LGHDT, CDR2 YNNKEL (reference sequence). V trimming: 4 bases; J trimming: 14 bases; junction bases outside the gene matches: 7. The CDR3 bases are TGTGCCAGCAGCCCAGGACTAGCCGTGAAGTTCTTC. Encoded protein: CASSPGLAVKFF.

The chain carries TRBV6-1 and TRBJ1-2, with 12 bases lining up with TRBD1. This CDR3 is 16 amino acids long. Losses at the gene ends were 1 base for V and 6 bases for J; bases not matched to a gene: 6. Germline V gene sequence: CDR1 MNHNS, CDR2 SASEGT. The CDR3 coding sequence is TGTGCCAGCAGTGAAGGGGGGGACAGGGGGCGAAATGGCTACACCTTC. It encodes CASSEGGDRGRNGYTF.

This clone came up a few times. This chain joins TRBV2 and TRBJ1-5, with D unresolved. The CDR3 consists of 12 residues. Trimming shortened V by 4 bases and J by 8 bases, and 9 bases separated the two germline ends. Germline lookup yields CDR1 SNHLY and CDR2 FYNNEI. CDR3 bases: TGTGCCAGCAGTGGCGAGGGTGAGCCCCAGCATTTT. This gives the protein CASSGEGEPQHF. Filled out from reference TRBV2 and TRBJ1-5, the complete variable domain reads EPEVTQTPSHQVTQMGQEVILRCVPISNHLYFYWYRQILGQKVEFLVSFYNNEISEKSEIFDDQFSVERPDGSNFTLKIRSTKLEDSAMYFCASSGEGEPQHFGDGTRLSIL.

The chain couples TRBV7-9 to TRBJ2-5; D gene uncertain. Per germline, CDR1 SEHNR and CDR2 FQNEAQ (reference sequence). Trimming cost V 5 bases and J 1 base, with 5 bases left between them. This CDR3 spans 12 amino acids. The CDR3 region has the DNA TGTGCCAGCAGCGCGGCCCAAGAGACCCAGTACTTC. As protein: CASSAAQETQYF. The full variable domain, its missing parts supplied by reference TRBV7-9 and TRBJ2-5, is DTGVSQNPRHKITKRGQNVTFRCDPISEHNRLYWYRQTLGQGPEFLTYFQNEAQLEKSRLLSDRFSAERPKGSFSTLEIQRTEQGDSAMYLCASSAAQETQYFGPGTRLLVL.

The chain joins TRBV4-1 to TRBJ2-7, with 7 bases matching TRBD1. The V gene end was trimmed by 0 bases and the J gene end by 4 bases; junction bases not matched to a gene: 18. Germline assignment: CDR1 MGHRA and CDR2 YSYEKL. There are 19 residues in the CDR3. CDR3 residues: CASSQEMGQRYTNSYEQYV. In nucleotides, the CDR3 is TGCGCCAGCAGCCAAGAAATGGGACAGAGATATACAAACAGTTACGAGCAGTACGTC.